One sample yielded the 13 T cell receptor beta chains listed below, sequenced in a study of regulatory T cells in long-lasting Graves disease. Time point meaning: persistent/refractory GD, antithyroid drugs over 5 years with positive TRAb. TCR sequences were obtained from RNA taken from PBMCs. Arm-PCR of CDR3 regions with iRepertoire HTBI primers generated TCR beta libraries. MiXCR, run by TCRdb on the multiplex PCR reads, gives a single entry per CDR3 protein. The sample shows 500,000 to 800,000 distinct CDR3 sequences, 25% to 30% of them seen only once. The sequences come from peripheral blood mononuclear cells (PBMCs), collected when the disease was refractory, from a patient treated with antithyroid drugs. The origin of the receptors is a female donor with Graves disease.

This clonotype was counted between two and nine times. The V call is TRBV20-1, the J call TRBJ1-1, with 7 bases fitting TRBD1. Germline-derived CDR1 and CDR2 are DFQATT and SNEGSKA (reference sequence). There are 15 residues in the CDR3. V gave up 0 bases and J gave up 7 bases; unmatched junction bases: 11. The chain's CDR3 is CSAREWKQGKYEAFF. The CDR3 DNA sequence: TGCAGTGCTAGAGAGTGGAAACAGGGGAAGTATGAAGCTTTCTTT.

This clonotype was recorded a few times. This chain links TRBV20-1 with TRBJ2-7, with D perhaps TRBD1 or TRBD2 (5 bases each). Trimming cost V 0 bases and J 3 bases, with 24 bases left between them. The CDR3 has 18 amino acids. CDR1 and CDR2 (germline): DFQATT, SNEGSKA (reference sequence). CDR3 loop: CSARDDLPGPGLFYEQYF. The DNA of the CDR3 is TGCAGTGCTAGAGATGATCTCCCGGGACCCGGTTTATTCTACGAGCAGTACTTC.

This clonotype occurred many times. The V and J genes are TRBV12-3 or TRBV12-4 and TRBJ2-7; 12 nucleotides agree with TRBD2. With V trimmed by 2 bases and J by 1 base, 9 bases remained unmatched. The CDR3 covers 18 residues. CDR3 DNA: TGTGCCAGCAGTTTACGGTCTAGCGGGAGGGCAGGGTCCTACGAGCAGTACTTC. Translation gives CASSLRSSGRAGSYEQYF.

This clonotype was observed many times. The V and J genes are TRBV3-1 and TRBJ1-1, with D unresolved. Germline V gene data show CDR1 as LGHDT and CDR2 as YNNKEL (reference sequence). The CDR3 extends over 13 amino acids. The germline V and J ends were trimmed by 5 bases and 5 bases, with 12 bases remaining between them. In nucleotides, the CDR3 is TGTGCCAGCAGCGCGATGCCGGGGACTGAAGCTTTCTTT. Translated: CASSAMPGTEAFF.

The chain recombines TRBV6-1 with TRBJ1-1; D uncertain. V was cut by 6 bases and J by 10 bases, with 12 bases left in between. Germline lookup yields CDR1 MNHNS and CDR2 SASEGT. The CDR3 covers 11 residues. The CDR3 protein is CASSSVRGAFF. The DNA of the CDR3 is TGTGCCAGCAGCTCCGTCCGGGGAGCTTTCTTT.

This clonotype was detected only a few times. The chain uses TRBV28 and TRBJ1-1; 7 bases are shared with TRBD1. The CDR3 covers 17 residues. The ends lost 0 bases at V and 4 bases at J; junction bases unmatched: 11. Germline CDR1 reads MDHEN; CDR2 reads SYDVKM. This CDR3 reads CASSLWKGAEGGTEAFF. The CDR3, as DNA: TGTGCCAGCAGTTTATGGAAGGGGGCTGAAGGGGGCACTGAAGCTTTCTTT.

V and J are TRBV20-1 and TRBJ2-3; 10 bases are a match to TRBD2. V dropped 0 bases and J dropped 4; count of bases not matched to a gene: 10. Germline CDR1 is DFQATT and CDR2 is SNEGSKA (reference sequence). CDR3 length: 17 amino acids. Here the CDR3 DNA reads TGCAGTGCTAGAGATCCCATGGCTAGCGGGAGTCCAGATACGCAGTATTTT. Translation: CSARDPMASGSPDTQYF.

The CDR3 nucleotides are TGTGCCAGTAGTGAGAGCAATAATTCACCCCTCCACTTT. Residues: CASSESNNSPLHF. The chain links TRBV19 to TRBJ1-6; D is uncertain. Germline CDR1 reads LNHDA; CDR2 reads SQIVND (reference sequence). V was pared by 5 bases and J by 5 bases, with 7 bases between. This CDR3 region has 13 residues. The full variable domain, in which reference TRBV19 and TRBJ1-6 provide the parts outside the CDR3, is DGGITQSPKYLFRKEGQNVTLSCEQNLNHDAMYWYRQDPGQGLRLIYYSQIVNDFQKGDIAEGYSVSREKKESFPLTVTSAQKNPTAFYLCASSESNNSPLHFGNGTRLTVT.

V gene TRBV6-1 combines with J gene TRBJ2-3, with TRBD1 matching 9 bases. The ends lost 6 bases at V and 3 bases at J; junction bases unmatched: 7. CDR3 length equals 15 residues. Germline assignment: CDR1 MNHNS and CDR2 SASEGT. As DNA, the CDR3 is TGTGCCAGCAGGGATACAGGGGGCTCGACAGATACGCAGTATTTT. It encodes CASRDTGGSTDTQYF.

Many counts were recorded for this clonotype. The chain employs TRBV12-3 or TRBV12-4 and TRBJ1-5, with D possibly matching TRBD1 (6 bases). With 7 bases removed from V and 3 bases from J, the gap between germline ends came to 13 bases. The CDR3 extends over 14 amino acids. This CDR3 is CASTDTGYNQPQHF. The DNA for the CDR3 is TGTGCCAGCACCGACACAGGGTACAATCAGCCCCAGCATTTT.

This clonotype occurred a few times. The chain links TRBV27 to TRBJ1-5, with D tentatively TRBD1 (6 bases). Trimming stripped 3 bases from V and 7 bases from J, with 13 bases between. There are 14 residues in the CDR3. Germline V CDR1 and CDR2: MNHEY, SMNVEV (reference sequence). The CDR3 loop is CASSFAGGRQPQHF. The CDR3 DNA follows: TGTGCCAGCAGTTTCGCGGGGGGCCGGCAGCCCCAGCATTTT.

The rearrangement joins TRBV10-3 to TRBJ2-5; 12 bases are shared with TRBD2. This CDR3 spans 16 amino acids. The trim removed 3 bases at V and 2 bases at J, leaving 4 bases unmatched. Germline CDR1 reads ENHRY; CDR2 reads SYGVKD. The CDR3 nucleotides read TGTGCCATCAGTGACATCGGACTAGCGGGACAAGAGACCCAGTACTTC. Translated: CAISDIGLAGQETQYF.

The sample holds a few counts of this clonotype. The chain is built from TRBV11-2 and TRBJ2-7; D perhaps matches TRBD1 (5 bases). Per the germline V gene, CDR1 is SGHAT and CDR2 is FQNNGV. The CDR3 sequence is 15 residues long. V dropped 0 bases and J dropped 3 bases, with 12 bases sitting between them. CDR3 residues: CASSLDTGGIYEQYF. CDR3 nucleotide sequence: TGTGCCAGCAGCTTAGATACAGGTGGGATCTACGAGCAGTACTTC.